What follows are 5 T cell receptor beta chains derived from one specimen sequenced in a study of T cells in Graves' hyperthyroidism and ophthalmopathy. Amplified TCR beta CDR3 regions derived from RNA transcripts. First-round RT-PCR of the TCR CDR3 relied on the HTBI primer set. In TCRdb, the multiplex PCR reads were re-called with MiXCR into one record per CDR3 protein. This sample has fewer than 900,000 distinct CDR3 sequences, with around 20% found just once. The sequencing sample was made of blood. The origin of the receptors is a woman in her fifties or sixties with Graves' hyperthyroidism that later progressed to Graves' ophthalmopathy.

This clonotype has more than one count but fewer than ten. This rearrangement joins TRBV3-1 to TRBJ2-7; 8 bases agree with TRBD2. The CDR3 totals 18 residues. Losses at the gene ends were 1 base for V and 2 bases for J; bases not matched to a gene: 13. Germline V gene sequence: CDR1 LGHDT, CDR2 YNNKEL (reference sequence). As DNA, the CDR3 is TGTGCCAGCAGCCAAGGAAGTATACGCGGGGGGAGTCCCTACGAGCAGTACTTC. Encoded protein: CASSQGSIRGGSPYEQYF.

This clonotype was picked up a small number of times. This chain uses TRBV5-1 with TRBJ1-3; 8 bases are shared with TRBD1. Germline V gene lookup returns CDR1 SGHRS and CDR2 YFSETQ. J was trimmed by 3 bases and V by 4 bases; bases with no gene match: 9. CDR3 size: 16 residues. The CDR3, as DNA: TGCGCCAGCAGCCATTCGGACAGGGAAGATGGAAACACCATATATTTT. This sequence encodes CASSHSDREDGNTIYF. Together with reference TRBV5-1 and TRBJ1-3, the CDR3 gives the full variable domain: KAGVTQTPRYLIKTRGQQVTLSCSPISGHRSVSWYQQTPGQGLQFLFEYFSETQRNKGNFPGRFSGRQFSNSRSEMNVSTLELGDSALYLCASSHSDREDGNTIYFGEGSWLTVV.

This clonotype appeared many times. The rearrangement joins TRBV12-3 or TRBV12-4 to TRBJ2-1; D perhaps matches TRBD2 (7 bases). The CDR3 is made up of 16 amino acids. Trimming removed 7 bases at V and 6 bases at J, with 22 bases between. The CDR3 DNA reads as TGTGCCAGCACTCCTTGGGGGGGGGGCGAGGTCAATGAGCAGTTCTTC. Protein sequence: CASTPWGGGEVNEQFF.

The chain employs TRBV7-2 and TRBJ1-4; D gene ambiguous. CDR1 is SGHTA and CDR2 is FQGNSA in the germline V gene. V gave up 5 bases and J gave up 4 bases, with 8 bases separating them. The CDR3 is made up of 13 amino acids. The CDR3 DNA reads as TGTGCCAGCAGCAAAGGGTATAATGAAAAACTGTTTTTT. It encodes CASSKGYNEKLFF.

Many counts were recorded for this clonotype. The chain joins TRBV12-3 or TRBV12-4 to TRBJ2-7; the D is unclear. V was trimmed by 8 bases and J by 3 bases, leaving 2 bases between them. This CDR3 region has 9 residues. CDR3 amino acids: CASGYEQYF. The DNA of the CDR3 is TGTGCCAGCGGCTACGAGCAGTACTTC.